The 27 T cell receptor beta chains in this list originate from one sample, sequenced in a study of T cells after yellow fever vaccination. Via MiXCR, TCRdb re-called the 5' RACE reads, giving one row per CDR3 protein. The sample contains fewer than 400,000 distinct CDR3 sequences, 6.2% of which appear only once. The specimen was PBMCs, collected 5 days after the yellow fever booster vaccination. All receptors come from a man aged 25-40 years who received the YFV17D yellow fever vaccine.

This clonotype was seen only a few times. CDR3 amino acids: CASSSLGTSGRRNEQFF. The CDR3 DNA sequence: TGTGCCAGCAGCTCCCTGGGGACTAGCGGGAGACGTAATGAGCAGTTCTTC. The chain is built from TRBV7-2 and TRBJ2-1; 14 bases fit TRBD2. Germline V gene lookup returns CDR1 SGHTA and CDR2 FQGNSA. With V trimmed by 4 bases and J by 7 bases, 9 bases remained unmatched. This CDR3 spans 17 amino acids.

This clonotype appeared a few times. The chain has TRBV20-1 and TRBJ2-1, with TRBD2 matching 10 bases. The germline V gene has CDR1 DFQATT and CDR2 SNEGSKA (reference sequence). There are 17 residues in the CDR3. V was clipped by 1 base and J by 5 bases; unmatched bases: 11. CDR3 residues: CSARGLAGGPFHNEQFF. The CDR3 nucleotides read TGCAGTGCTAGAGGGTTAGCGGGAGGCCCCTTTCACAATGAGCAGTTCTTC.

J is TRBJ2-5 and V is TRBV29-1; D possibly matches TRBD1 or TRBD2 (5 bases each). V lost 8 bases to trimming and J lost 6 bases, with 16 bases between them. Germline CDR1 and CDR2: SQVTM and ANQGSEA. This CDR3 comprises 12 residues. As DNA, the CDR3 is TGCAGCACCTTAGGAAGGGGACAGACCCAGTACTTC. This gives the protein CSTLGRGQTQYF.

This clonotype was detected ten times or more. V gene TRBV5-1 combines with J gene TRBJ2-3; 12 bases map to TRBD2. The CDR3 loop spans 16 amino acids. Germline V CDR1 and CDR2: SGHRS, YFSETQ. Trimming at V came to 4 bases and at J to 4 bases, leaving 7 bases not matched to a gene. The CDR3 nucleotides read TGCGCCAGCAGCCCCCCTCTAGCGGGAGGGTCAGATACGCAGTATTTT. It translates to CASSPPLAGGSDTQYF.

This clonotype has ten or more counts. The J gene is TRBJ2-2, the V gene TRBV6-1; TRBD2 agrees at 9 bases. V lost 9 bases and J lost 2; bases outside the gene matches: 4. Germline-derived CDR1 and CDR2 are MNHNS and SASEGT. The CDR3 has 14 amino acids. CDR3 in amino acids: CASTGLANTGELFF. CDR3 bases: TGTGCCAGTACGGGACTAGCTAACACCGGGGAGCTGTTTTTT.

The J gene is TRBJ1-3, the V gene TRBV14, with D tentatively TRBD1 (5 bases). The CDR3 is made up of 17 amino acids. V was trimmed by 6 bases and J by 0 bases, leaving 18 bases between them. CDR1 is SGHDN and CDR2 is FVKESK in the germline V gene. CDR3 in amino acids: CASRPEQGVYSGNTIYF. In DNA, the CDR3 is TGTGCCAGCAGGCCGGAGCAGGGAGTTTACTCTGGAAACACCATATATTTT.

Regarding this clonotype: A read error may account for a junction end that differs from germline. V and J are TRBV20-1 and TRBJ2-3; D unclear. The CDR3 consists of 17 residues. CDR1 and CDR2 (germline): DFQATT, SNEGSKA (reference sequence). The CDR3, as DNA: TGCTGTGCTAGAGATTTCGTTTCGCAGGCTAGCACAGATACGCAGTATTTT. This codes for CCARDFVSQASTDTQYF.

This clonotype was seen ten or more times. Compared with germline, one end of the junction differs, possibly owing to a read error. The V gene is TRBV3-1, the J gene TRBJ2-5, with D perhaps assigned TRBD1 or TRBD2 (5 bases each). Germline CDR1 is LGHDT and CDR2 is YNNKEL (reference sequence). The CDR3 extends over 12 amino acids. In DNA form, the CDR3 reads TGTGCCAGCAGCCAAAGGGGAGCGTCCCATAGCTTC. Amino acids: CASSQRGASHSF.

This clonotype came up many times. The chain carries TRBV12-3 or TRBV12-4 and TRBJ2-7, with D perhaps TRBD1 or TRBD2 (5 bases each). The CDR3 loop spans 13 amino acids. V lost 5 bases and J lost 6, with 14 bases in between. CDR3 residues: CASSPGPSSEQYF. The CDR3 DNA sequence: TGTGCCAGCAGTCCGGGACCGAGCTCCGAGCAGTACTTC.

This clonotype was found a few times. V and J are TRBV12-3 or TRBV12-4 and TRBJ1-1; perhaps TRBD1 as D (5 bases). This CDR3 has 14 residues. Trimming took off 6 bases at V and 0 bases at J, with 11 bases between the two ends. The CDR3 here is CASSTRGLNTEAFF. DNA for the CDR3: TGTGCCAGCAGCACGAGGGGACTGAACACTGAAGCTTTCTTT.

This clonotype has more than one count but fewer than ten. V usage is TRBV5-1 and J usage is TRBJ1-1; TRBD1 matches at 8 bases. This CDR3 comprises 12 residues. Losses at the gene ends were 4 bases for V and 9 bases for J; bases not matched to a gene: 5. Looked up from germline, CDR1 is SGHRS and CDR2 is YFSETQ. CDR3 amino acids: CASSIGQGKAFF. The CDR3 DNA sequence: TGCGCCAGCAGCATCGGACAGGGCAAAGCTTTCTTT.

The rearrangement joins TRBV5-1 to TRBJ2-2, with TRBD2 as a possible D gene (5 bases). The CDR3 consists of 17 residues. V was trimmed by 3 bases and J by 4 bases, leaving 19 bases between them. Germline-derived CDR1 and CDR2 are SGHRS and YFSETQ. The CDR3 sequence: CASSSSPSSRGTGELFF. Here the CDR3 DNA reads TGCGCCAGCAGCTCTTCCCCTAGCAGTCGGGGCACCGGGGAGCTGTTTTTT.

This clonotype was detected a few times. This chain uses TRBV7-3 with TRBJ2-1, with a possible D match to TRBD1 (5 bases). Trimming cost V 4 bases and J 5 bases, with 12 bases left between them. This CDR3 spans 14 amino acids. Germline V gene lookup returns CDR1 SGHTA and CDR2 FQGTGA. The CDR3 coding sequence is TGTGCCAGCAGCTCCCAATTACAGGACAATGAGCAGTTCTTC. Its protein is CASSSQLQDNEQFF.

This clonotype was found a few times. This chain joins TRBV12-3 or TRBV12-4 and TRBJ1-1, with D uncertain. V was pared by 8 bases and J by 4 bases, with 8 bases between. The CDR3 has 11 amino acids. The CDR3, as DNA: TGTGCCAGCTCTGGCGGCACTGAAGCTTTCTTT. Protein sequence: CASSGGTEAFF.

V is TRBV5-1 and J is TRBJ2-3; 14 bases match TRBD2. Germline loops: CDR1 SGHRS, CDR2 YFSETQ. V shed 4 bases, J shed 4 bases, and the junction held 5 bases outside the gene matches. This CDR3 has 16 amino acids. The chain's CDR3 is CASSPGLAGASDTQYF. The CDR3 coding sequence is TGCGCCAGCAGCCCGGGACTAGCGGGAGCTTCAGATACGCAGTATTTT. Based on the CDR3 plus reference TRBV5-1 and TRBJ2-3, the full variable domain is KAGVTQTPRYLIKTRGQQVTLSCSPISGHRSVSWYQQTPGQGLQFLFEYFSETQRNKGNFPGRFSGRQFSNSRSEMNVSTLELGDSALYLCASSPGLAGASDTQYFGPGTRLTVL.

The genes are TRBV12-3 or TRBV12-4 and TRBJ2-5; 12 bases agree with TRBD2. The CDR3 is 13 amino acids. The ends lost 10 bases at V and 5 bases at J; junction bases unmatched: 5. The CDR3 DNA reads TGTGCCACTCTAGCGGGAGGGGGGGAGACCCAGTACTTC. This gives the protein CATLAGGGETQYF.

This clonotype came up a few times. The chain is built from TRBV20-1 and TRBJ2-5; 15 bases agree with TRBD2. From germline, CDR1 is DFQATT and CDR2 SNEGSKA (reference sequence). The CDR3 totals 19 residues. V lost 6 bases and J lost 4; bases outside the gene matches: 18. The DNA of the CDR3 is TGCAGTGCATTCCTTGGGGCCGGGACTAGCGGGAGGTTTAGAGAGACCCAGTACTTC. Residues: CSAFLGAGTSGRFRETQYF.

This clonotype was seen repeatedly, ten times or more. The chain is built from TRBV4-3 and TRBJ2-2; D is tentatively TRBD1 or TRBD2 (5 bases each). This CDR3 has 16 residues. From germline, CDR1 is LGHNA and CDR2 YSLEER. V was pared by 0 bases and J by 1 base, with 9 bases between. The CDR3 nucleotides are TGCGCCAGCAGCCAAGACCGGGACCGGAACACCGGGGAGCTGTTTTTT. This translates into CASSQDRDRNTGELFF.

There are a few counts of this clonotype. The V and J genes are TRBV6-1 and TRBJ1-5; D is unclear. Germline V gene data show CDR1 as MNHNS and CDR2 as SASEGT. V was trimmed by 5 bases and J by 7 bases, leaving 15 bases between them. The CDR3 has 14 residues. The CDR3 nucleotides are TGTGCCAGCAGTCGTACGGTACCGGGACAGCCCCAGCATTTT. Its translation is CASSRTVPGQPQHF.

This clonotype has a count of ten or more. The chain joins TRBV12-3 or TRBV12-4 to TRBJ2-1, with TRBD2 matching 11 bases. The CDR3 extends over 14 amino acids. V lost 3 bases to trimming and J lost 9 bases; unmatched junction nucleotides: 4. The CDR3: CASSFGTSGTEQFF. Written as DNA, the CDR3 is TGTGCCAGCAGTTTCGGGACTAGCGGCACTGAGCAGTTCTTC.

The rearrangement uses TRBV7-9 and TRBJ2-1; D possibly corresponds to TRBD2 (6 bases). The V end was cut by 8 bases, the J end by 15 bases, with 29 bases between. CDR1 is SEHNR, CDR2 FQNEAQ, per germline (reference sequence). CDR3 size: 15 residues. CDR3 amino acids: CASVGPYLSGPHPFF. CDR3 sequence (DNA): TGTGCCAGCGTGGGTCCATACCTTAGCGGCCCTCACCCGTTCTTC. Based on the CDR3 plus reference TRBV7-9 and TRBJ2-1, the full variable domain is DTGVSQNPRHKITKRGQNVTFRCDPISEHNRLYWYRQTLGQGPEFLTYFQNEAQLEKSRLLSDRFSAERPKGSFSTLEIQRTEQGDSAMYLCASVGPYLSGPHPFFGPGTRLTVL.

This clonotype showed up many times. J is TRBJ2-5 and V is TRBV5-1; D is ambiguous. Per the germline V gene, CDR1 is SGHRS and CDR2 is YFSETQ. There are 15 residues in the CDR3. V was cut by 0 bases and J by 2 bases, with 11 bases left in between. In DNA, the CDR3 is TGCGCCAGCAGCTTGGCCGGGTCAGAACAAGAGACCCAGTACTTC. Translated: CASSLAGSEQETQYF.

This clonotype was seen ten or more times. The CDR3 DNA reads TGCGCCAGCAGCGAACAGGGGGGAAACACCGGGGAGCTGTTTTTT. Protein sequence: CASSEQGGNTGELFF. The gene calls are TRBV5-1 and TRBJ2-2, with TRBD1 matching 8 bases. Trimming at V came to 4 bases and at J to 2 bases, leaving 4 bases not matched to a gene. Looked up from germline, CDR1 is SGHRS and CDR2 is YFSETQ. The CDR3 has 15 residues.

This clonotype was seen a few times. The chain couples TRBV28 to TRBJ2-1; 8 bases map to TRBD2. Germline-derived CDR1 and CDR2 are MDHEN and SYDVKM. V was clipped by 3 bases and J by 8 bases; unmatched bases: 6. This CDR3 has 14 amino acids. CDR3 sequence reads: CASSLEREFDEQFF. CDR3 coding DNA: TGTGCCAGCAGTTTGGAGCGGGAGTTCGATGAGCAGTTCTTC. The full variable domain, rest sourced from reference TRBV28 and TRBJ2-1, is DVKVTQSSRYLVKRTGEKVFLECVQDMDHENMFWYRQDPGLGLRLIYFSYDVKMKEKGDIPEGYSVSREKKERFSLILESASTNQTSMYLCASSLEREFDEQFFGPGTRLTVL.

This chain links TRBV6-5 with TRBJ2-3; D is unresolved. The CDR3 consists of 11 residues. V lost 6 bases to trimming and J lost 6 bases, with 7 bases between them. CDR1 and CDR2 (germline): MNHEY, SVGAGI. CDR3 residues: CASSYMDTQYF. The CDR3 DNA reads TGTGCCAGCAGCTACATGGATACGCAGTATTTT.

As for this clonotype: One junction end disagrees with the germline gene, perhaps due to a read error. J is TRBJ2-2 and V is TRBV9; TRBD1 agrees at 7 bases. The CDR3 extends over 14 amino acids. Germline V lookup: CDR1 SGDLS, CDR2 YYNGEE. The CDR3 spells CTSSIRQGDGELFF. The CDR3 DNA is TGTACCAGCAGCATCAGACAGGGAGACGGGGAGCTGTTTTTT.

This clonotype was recorded many times. CDR3 protein: CASRTGNNEQFF. In nucleotides, the CDR3 is TGCGCCAGCAGGACAGGAAACAATGAGCAGTTCTTC. The chain uses TRBV5-1 and TRBJ2-1; weak D call: TRBD1 (6 bases). The V end lost 5 bases, the J end lost 5 bases, and 8 bases lay between the germline ends. The CDR3 has 12 residues. CDR1 and CDR2 from the germline V gene are SGHRS and YFSETQ.